The T cell receptor (beta chain) under discussion was sequenced for a study of shared clonotypes between healthy human individuals. Terminally differentiated effector memory CD45RA+ cells were excluded from the naive CD8 cells, which were CD45RO-negative and positively selected for CCR7. Each of the donors was a healthy adult who was HIV-negative and had not had a recent acute infection or vaccination. The CDR3 length is 17 residues. Unmatched junction bases numbered 10, after V lost 4 bases and J lost 5 bases. The V gene's germline CDR1 is SEHNR and CDR2 FQNEAQ (reference sequence). Sequencing used immunoSEQ multiplex PCR; TCRdb keeps in-frame clones, though not all of them. The sample carries over 2,000,000 clones, 93% recorded once.

The sample consisted of naive CD8+ T cells from PBMCs. This receptor was taken from a man aged 18 to 30 in good health. Some clones in this sample may be carry-over from other donors' samples. The rearrangement uses TRBV7-9 and TRBJ2-7; 14 positions agree with TRBD2. The CDR3 nucleotides read TGTGCCAGCAGCTCTCGACTAGCGGGAGGGCCTGTCGACGAGCAGTACTTC. Translating it yields CASSSRLAGGPVDEQYF.